Each of the 8 T cell receptor beta chains below was sequenced from the same sample in a study of T cell responses to AZD1222 COVID-19 vaccine. Some clones are missing from TCRdb's copy, which holds only in-frame ones; the method was immunoSEQ multiplex PCR. The table shows about 73,000 clones, with approximately 90% occurring only once. Sequenced here: peripheral blood, sampled on day 0 of AZD1222 vaccination. These receptors originate from an adult in good health.

As DNA, the CDR3 is TGTGCCAGCAGCTTAGAACAGGGAAATTCACCCCTCCACTTT. It is translated as CASSLEQGNSPLHF. This sequence joins TRBV7-9 and TRBJ1-6, with D maybe TRBD1 (6 bases). V was cut by 1 base and J by 7 bases, with 8 bases left in between. Per germline, CDR1 SEHNR and CDR2 FQNEAQ (reference sequence). The length of the CDR3 is 14 residues.

In this sample, this clone turned up once. J is TRBJ1-1 and V is TRBV4-1, with 10 bases matching TRBD1. CDR3 length: 18 amino acids. The J segment lost 1 base and the V segment lost 4 bases, leaving 12 bases of the junction unmatched. Looked up from germline, CDR1 is MGHRA and CDR2 is YSYEKL. The chain's CDR3 is CASSLPLGQGRENTEAFF. The DNA of the CDR3 is TGCGCCAGCAGCCTACCCCTGGGACAGGGGAGGGAGAACACTGAAGCTTTCTTT.

V usage is TRBV28 and J usage is TRBJ1-1, with no clear D. The V end was cut by 4 bases, the J end by 0 bases, with 6 bases between. The CDR3 consists of 13 residues. Per germline, CDR1 MDHEN and CDR2 SYDVKM. The CDR3 bases are TGTGCCAGCAGTTCGGTCATGAACACTGAAGCTTTCTTT. Translation gives CASSSVMNTEAFF.

The V and J genes are TRBV2 and TRBJ2-7, with a weak D call TRBD2 (5 bases). Germline V gene lookup returns CDR1 SNHLY and CDR2 FYNNEI. V lost 8 bases, J lost 4 bases, and 12 bases lay in between. The CDR3 loop spans 12 amino acids. The chain's CDR3 is CASGETPYEQYF. Here the CDR3 DNA reads TGTGCCAGCGGGGAGACACCTTACGAGCAGTACTTC.

This clone has more than one count but fewer than ten. The chain is built from TRBV6-2 or TRBV6-3 and TRBJ2-7, with 9 positions matching TRBD1. Germline V CDR1 and CDR2: MNHEY, SVGEGT. The CDR3 is made up of 16 amino acids. J gave up 7 bases and V 0 bases, and 10 bases lay outside the gene matches. The CDR3 loop is CASSYSRGQGLREQYF. CDR3 coding DNA: TGTGCCAGCAGTTACTCGAGAGGACAGGGGTTACGGGAGCAGTACTTC.

J is TRBJ2-1 and V is TRBV3-1 (or the pseudogene TRBV3-2); D not certain. CDR3 length: 13 residues. The V gene lost 1 base and the J gene lost 12 bases, with 13 bases spanning the gap. Germline V gives CDR1 LGHDT, CDR2 YNNKEL (reference sequence). The CDR3 DNA reads TGTGCCAGCAGCCAAGGTTGGGGTCGTGGGCAGTTCTTC. As protein: CASSQGWGRGQFF.

This chain joins TRBV5-4 and TRBJ1-2; 9 nucleotides agree with TRBD1. The V segment lost 4 bases and the J segment 4 bases; nucleotides outside the gene matches: 8. The V gene's germline CDR1 is SGHNT and CDR2 YYREEE (reference sequence). The CDR3 length is 15 residues. CDR3 region: CASSRPGTGLYGYTF. The CDR3 nucleotides read TGTGCCAGCAGCAGACCCGGGACAGGGCTCTATGGCTACACCTTC.

The chain recombines TRBV28 with TRBJ1-1; D gene ambiguous. The CDR3 runs 11 residues. Trimming shortened V by 6 bases and J by 6 bases, and 8 bases separated the two germline ends. Per germline, CDR1 MDHEN and CDR2 SYDVKM. The CDR3: CASRGKPEAFF. The CDR3 nucleotides read TGTGCCAGCAGGGGGAAACCTGAAGCTTTCTTT.